This T cell receptor beta chain derives from a study of OX40 agonist ivuxolimab in advanced cancers. Study overall: Dose-escalation subjects each had hepatocellular carcinoma, melanoma, renal cell or head and neck cancer.

The repertoire was sequenced with immunoSEQ multiplex PCR; TCRdb's copy has only in-frame clones and lacks some. The sample yields about 51,000 clones, roughly four fifths seen once. Blood was sampled at baseline, cycle 4 day 1, and cycle 7 day 1. Germline loops: CDR1 MNHEY, CDR2 SMNVEV (reference sequence). The CDR3 extends over 14 amino acids. Trimming took 0 bases from V and 4 from J, leaving 9 bases between them. The chain links TRBV27 to TRBJ1-2; D ambiguous. The sequenced sample was CD4+ or CD8+ T cells sorted from blood, obtained in a trial of the OX40 agonist ivuxolimab. The receptor was derived from an adult with an advanced solid tumor such as melanoma, head and neck, liver or kidney cancer. The CDR3 region is CASSLSNLAYGYTF. The DNA for the CDR3 is TGTGCCAGCAGTTTATCGAACCTAGCCTATGGCTACACCTTC.